The subject of this entry is one TCR beta chain. These data originate in a study of blood T cell repertoires in COVID-19. Using immunoSEQ multiplex PCR, the repertoire was profiled, and TCRdb retains in-frame clones only, with some absent. This sample has about 240,000 clones, with about 81% found just once. With 2 bases clipped from V and 5 bases from J, the junction kept 9 bases outside the gene matches. Germline assignment: CDR1 SGDLS and CDR2 YYNGEE. There are 16 residues in the CDR3. The V call is TRBV9, the J call TRBJ1-4; 7 bases are shared with TRBD1. The sequenced material came from peripheral blood. This TCR derives from a woman older than 75 with COVID-19, enrolled during active disease. CDR3 amino acids: CASSVAPGQRNEKLFF. For the CDR3, the DNA is TGTGCCAGCAGCGTCGCCCCGGGACAGAGGAATGAAAAACTGTTTTTT. The complete variable domain, with remaining parts taken from reference TRBV9 and TRBJ1-4, reads DSGVTQTPKHLITATGQRVTLRCSPRSGDLSVYWYQQSLDQGLQFLIQYYNGEERAKGNILERFSAQQFPDLHSELNLSSLELGDSALYFCASSVAPGQRNEKLFFGSGTQLSVL.